These 21 T cell receptor beta chains were sequenced from one sample in a study of cytotoxic CD8 clonotypes in ibrutinib-treated CLL. Sequencing was performed with immunoSEQ multiplex PCR; in TCRdb, only in-frame clones are kept and a portion is missing. The sample includes around 300,000 clones, just under 80% of them seen just once. This sample comprised PBMCs, obtained before ibrutinib treatment. The receptors shown here come from a human donor with chronic lymphocytic leukemia.

Here the CDR3 DNA reads TGTGCCTGGAGTGTAAGGCCGGGGTACAACACCGGGGAGCTGTTTTTT. The encoded protein is CAWSVRPGYNTGELFF. The chain has TRBV30 and TRBJ2-2; weak D call: TRBD2 (5 bases). V shed 0 bases and J shed 2 bases, with 13 bases lying between them. The CDR3 has 16 amino acids. Germline CDR1 reads GTSNPN; CDR2 reads SVGIG (reference sequence).

The chain is built from TRBV29-1 and TRBJ1-2; tentative D call: TRBD1 (5 bases). Germline V gene lookup returns CDR1 SQVTM and CDR2 ANQGSEA. The CDR3 has 13 residues. V gave up 5 bases and J gave up 6 bases, with 16 bases separating them. CDR3 sequence: CSVLNRGSDGYTF. DNA for the CDR3: TGCAGCGTTCTCAACCGGGGCTCTGATGGCTACACCTTC.

V is TRBV11-3 and J is TRBJ2-1; D remains unclear. Germline V CDR1 and CDR2: SGHNT, YENEEA. V gave up 1 base and J gave up 4 bases, with 5 bases separating them. This CDR3 spans 13 amino acids. CDR3 in DNA: TGTGCCAGCAGCTTAGGTCAGTACAATGAGCAGTTCTTC. It codes for CASSLGQYNEQFF.

V is TRBV5-5 and J is TRBJ2-3; 7 nucleotides agree with TRBD2. The CDR3 has 13 residues. Germline V gives CDR1 SGHKS, CDR2 YYEKEE (reference sequence). Losses at the gene ends were 7 bases for V and 1 base for J; bases not matched to a gene: 3. CDR3 nucleotides: TGTGCCAGCGATCGGGGGGGCACAGATACGCAGTATTTT. This sequence encodes CASDRGGTDTQYF.

This chain uses TRBV27 with TRBJ1-2; D is uncertain. Trimming left V 5 bases short and J 0 bases short, with 10 bases between. The CDR3 is made up of 14 amino acids. The V gene's germline CDR1 is MNHEY and CDR2 SMNVEV (reference sequence). For the CDR3, the DNA is TGTGCCAGCAGTACACGCGCCCCTAACTATGGCTACACCTTC. Encoded protein: CASSTRAPNYGYTF.

The rearrangement links TRBV27 to TRBJ2-7; TRBD2 matches at 13 bases. This CDR3 region has 17 residues. J lost 0 bases, V lost 5 bases, and 7 bases had no gene match. CDR1 is MNHEY, CDR2 SMNVEV, per germline (reference sequence). Written as DNA, the CDR3 is TGTGCCAGCAGTCCCATCCGGACTAGCGGGAGCTCCTACGAGCAGTACTTC. Residues: CASSPIRTSGSSYEQYF.

The chain has TRBV30 and TRBJ2-7, with D possibly TRBD2 on 5 matching bases. Germline V CDR1 and CDR2: GTSNPN, SVGIG (reference sequence). V gave up 6 bases and J gave up 4 bases, with 10 bases separating them. This CDR3 spans 11 amino acids. CDR3 sequence: CACEGAYEQYF. CDR3 sequence (DNA): TGTGCCTGTGAGGGTGCTTACGAGCAGTACTTC. Based on the CDR3 plus reference TRBV30 and TRBJ2-7, the full variable domain is SQTIHQWPATLVQPVGSPLSLECTVEGTSNPNLYWYRQAAGRGLQLLFYSVGIGQISSEVPQNLSASRPQDRQFILSSKKLLLSDSGFYLCACEGAYEQYFGPGTRLTVT.

This clone was counted once. The rearrangement links TRBV5-1 to TRBJ2-1, with 14 bases that match TRBD2. Trimming took 0 bases from V and 9 from J; bases not matched to a gene: 2. This CDR3 is 15 amino acids long. Germline V lookup: CDR1 SGHRS, CDR2 YFSETQ. CDR3 residues: CASSLGLAGGGEQFF. In nucleotides, the CDR3 is TGCGCCAGCAGCTTGGGACTAGCGGGAGGGGGTGAGCAGTTCTTC.

This CDR3 reads CASSLGAGTPYEQYF. The CDR3, as DNA: TGTGCCAGCAGTTTAGGGGCAGGGACTCCCTACGAGCAGTACTTC. This rearrangement joins TRBV27 to TRBJ2-7; possibly TRBD2 for D (6 bases). CDR1 is MNHEY and CDR2 is SMNVEV in the germline V gene (reference sequence). Trimming stripped 2 bases from V and 2 bases from J, with 13 bases between. The length of the CDR3 is 15 residues.

The chain recombines TRBV19 with TRBJ2-1, with TRBD2 matching 10 bases. V was pared by 4 bases and J by 7 bases, with 7 bases of the junction left unmatched. CDR1 and CDR2 (germline): LNHDA, SQIVND (reference sequence). The CDR3 covers 15 residues. The CDR3 region has the DNA TGTGCCAGTAGTAGAACTAGCGGGATTTCTAATGAGCAGTTCTTC. Translation gives CASSRTSGISNEQFF.

The chain links TRBV9 to TRBJ1-5; D gene uncertain. This CDR3 comprises 16 residues. V lost 0 bases and J lost 2, with 12 bases in between. Germline CDR1 is SGDLS and CDR2 is YYNGEE. The CDR3: CASSVGEGGGNQPQHF. Written as DNA, the CDR3 is TGTGCCAGCAGCGTAGGGGAAGGAGGCGGCAATCAGCCCCAGCATTTT.

Only a few counts were recorded for this clone. CDR3 loop: CASSVTAIGYTF. The DNA for the CDR3 is TGTGCCAGCAGTGTAACAGCCATTGGCTACACCTTC. V usage is TRBV2 and J usage is TRBJ1-2; D ambiguous. CDR1 SNHLY and CDR2 FYNNEI come from the germline V gene. Trimming stripped 4 bases from V and 7 bases from J, with 10 bases between. This CDR3 has 12 amino acids. The whole variable domain, filled in from reference TRBV2 and TRBJ1-2, reads EPEVTQTPSHQVTQMGQEVILRCVPISNHLYFYWYRQILGQKVEFLVSFYNNEISEKSEIFDDQFSVERPDGSNFTLKIRSTKLEDSAMYFCASSVTAIGYTFGSGTRLTVV.

The V gene is TRBV30, the J gene TRBJ2-2; D gene unclear. This CDR3 region has 15 residues. The V end was cut by 1 base, the J end by 8 bases, with 17 bases between. CDR1 is GTSNPN and CDR2 is SVGIG in the germline V gene (reference sequence). The CDR3 DNA reads TGTGCCTGGAGTGGAAAGTATAGGAACGGGGGGGAGCTGTTTTTT. Translated: CAWSGKYRNGGELFF.

This chain links TRBV4-2 with TRBJ2-7; a possible D gene is TRBD2 (6 bases). Trimming shortened V by 4 bases and J by 5 bases, and 21 bases separated the two germline ends. CDR1 and CDR2 (germline): LGHNA, YNFKEQ. This CDR3 is built from 16 residues. This chain's CDR3 is CASSPAGGIPHHEQYF. DNA of the CDR3: TGTGCCAGCAGCCCAGCGGGCGGAATACCCCACCACGAGCAGTACTTC.

The chain joins TRBV19 to TRBJ2-1, with 8 bases matching TRBD1. The germline gives CDR1 LNHDA, CDR2 SQIVND (reference sequence). CDR3 size: 16 residues. The V segment lost 10 bases and the J segment 2 bases; nucleotides outside the gene matches: 13. CDR3 sequence (DNA): TGTGCCACCTTCCCCAGGGGGCGGGGTACCTACAATGAGCAGTTCTTC. Translated, it gives CATFPRGRGTYNEQFF. Full variable domain (remainder filled in from reference TRBV19 and TRBJ2-1): DGGITQSPKYLFRKEGQNVTLSCEQNLNHDAMYWYRQDPGQGLRLIYYSQIVNDFQKGDIAEGYSVSREKKESFPLTVTSAQKNPTAFYLCATFPRGRGTYNEQFFGPGTRLTVL.

The chain combines TRBV6-1 with TRBJ1-1; the D is unclear. The CDR3 contains 13 residues. Germline assignment: CDR1 MNHNS and CDR2 SASEGT. V gave up 7 bases and J gave up 3 bases, with 12 bases separating them. CDR3 nucleotide sequence: TGTGCCAGCACGTGGGCAACCGACACTGAAGCTTTCTTT. Protein sequence: CASTWATDTEAFF.

This clone was seen once. V and J are TRBV30 and TRBJ1-2, with D hard to call. The CDR3 spans 12 residues. V was clipped by 0 bases and J by 8 bases, with 10 bases between them. Germline loops: CDR1 GTSNPN, CDR2 SVGIG (reference sequence). The CDR3 sequence: CAWSVRFVGYTF. The CDR3 bases are TGTGCCTGGAGTGTACGTTTTGTGGGCTACACCTTC.

V is TRBV7-6 and J is TRBJ1-5, with TRBD1 matching over 7 bases. Germline lookup yields CDR1 SGHVS and CDR2 FNYEAQ. The junction had 10 bases not matched to a gene; V was cut back by 5 bases and J by 0 bases. The CDR3 has 17 amino acids. The CDR3: CASSRGTDLYSNQPQHF. The CDR3 coding sequence is TGTGCCAGCAGCCGTGGGACAGACCTATATAGCAATCAGCCCCAGCATTTT.

This chain links TRBV11-2 with TRBJ2-3; D call uncertain. The CDR3 contains 15 residues. The germline CDR1 and CDR2 sequences are SGHAT and FQNNGV. Trimming took off 3 bases at V and 6 bases at J, with 16 bases between the two ends. CDR3 in amino acids: CASSFRARWFDTQYF. CDR3 DNA: TGTGCCAGCAGCTTCCGCGCCAGGTGGTTTGATACGCAGTATTTT. The entire variable domain, with the rest obtained from reference TRBV11-2 and TRBJ2-3, is as follows: EAGVAQSPRYKIIEKRQSVAFWCNPISGHATLYWYQQILGQGPKLLIQFQNNGVVDDSQLPKDRFSAERLKGVDSTLKIQPAKLEDSAVYLCASSFRARWFDTQYFGPGTRLTVL.

This clone was seen more than once but under ten times. The V gene is TRBV4-1, the J gene TRBJ1-5, with TRBD1 as a possible D gene (5 bases). The CDR3 has 15 residues. Trimming removed 3 bases from V and 0 bases from J, with 9 bases in between. Germline CDR1 reads MGHRA; CDR2 reads YSYEKL. The CDR3 nucleotides are TGCGCCAGCAGCCACAGGGTCGATAGCAATCAGCCCCAGCATTTT. Its protein is CASSHRVDSNQPQHF.

V is TRBV4-3 and J is TRBJ1-4; tentative D call: TRBD1 (6 bases). The CDR3 loop spans 17 amino acids. Germline V gene sequence: CDR1 LGHNA, CDR2 YSLEER. The V end lost 0 bases, the J end lost 8 bases, and 19 bases lay between the germline ends. CDR3 sequence reads: CASSQDLYAGEGEKLFF. In nucleotides, the CDR3 is TGCGCCAGCAGCCAAGATCTCTATGCAGGGGAGGGCGAAAAACTGTTTTTT.